This TCR beta chain was identified in a study of blood T cell repertoires in COVID-19. Study details: The United States, Italy and Spain supplied acute and convalescent COVID-19 samples. Nucleic acid was either cDNA or gDNA, and it came from T cells, B-cell-depleted T cells, or PBMCs.

Germline-derived CDR1 and CDR2 are SGHTA and FQGNSA. The junction had 6 bases not matched to a gene; V was cut back by 1 base and J by 6 bases. The CDR3 runs to 16 residues. The method was immunoSEQ multiplex PCR; TCRdb's version includes in-frame clones alone and lacks a portion of them. The table has some 250,000 clones, approximately 90% seen once. The chain uses TRBV7-2 and TRBJ1-1, with 12 bases lining up with TRBD1. Input material: peripheral blood. This sequence originates from a woman aged 40 to 50 who had recovered from COVID-19. As DNA, the CDR3 is TGTGCCAGCAGCTTAGTCGGGACAGGGGGCGCGCCTGAAGCTTTCTTT. As protein: CASSLVGTGGAPEAFF.